This TCR beta chain was profiled in a study of T-cell memory formation after mild COVID-19. The wider study: Largely, the TCR clusters proved donor specific. General study results and limits: CD4/CD8 balance held among clones contracting day 15 to 85, and later expanders leaned CD4+. Researchers report contracting CD4+ clones mostly in CM and EM, with CD8+ clones in EMRA.

Comment on this clonotype: The antigen is unknown.

Constant-segment-primed 5'RACE gave TCR alpha and TCR beta cDNA libraries with sample barcodes and UMIs. MiXCR, applied by TCRdb to the 5' RACE reads, yields one record per CDR3 protein. In the table there are approximately 450,000 distinct CDR3 sequences, 18% of which are singletons. This CDR3 is 11 amino acids long. V lost 4 bases and J 6 bases, leaving 8 bases between the germline ends. Germline loops: CDR1 DFQATT, CDR2 SNEGSKA (reference sequence). The origin of this receptor is an adult woman who had mild COVID-19 (a few samples of this study predate the infection). Cell type and time point are not known. The specimen was PBMCs or a T cell subset sorted from them (not recorded which). The rearrangement links TRBV20-1 to TRBJ2-3, with D hard to call. CDR3 bases: TGCAGTGCTACTCAACCGGATACGCAGTATTTT. Translating gives CSATQPDTQYF.